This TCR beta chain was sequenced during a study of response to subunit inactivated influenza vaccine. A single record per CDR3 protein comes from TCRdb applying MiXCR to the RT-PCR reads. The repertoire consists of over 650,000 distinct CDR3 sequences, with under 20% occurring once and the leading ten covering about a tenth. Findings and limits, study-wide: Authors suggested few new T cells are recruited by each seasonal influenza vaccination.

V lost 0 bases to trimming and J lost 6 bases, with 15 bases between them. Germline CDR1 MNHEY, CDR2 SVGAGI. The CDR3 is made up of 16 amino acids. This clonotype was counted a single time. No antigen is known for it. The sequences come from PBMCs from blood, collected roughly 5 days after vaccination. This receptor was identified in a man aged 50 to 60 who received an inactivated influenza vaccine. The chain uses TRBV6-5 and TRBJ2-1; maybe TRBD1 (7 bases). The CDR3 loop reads CASSYSKGAGSNEQFF. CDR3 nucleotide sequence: TGTGCCAGCAGTTACTCGAAGGGGGCCGGGAGCAATGAGCAGTTCTTC.